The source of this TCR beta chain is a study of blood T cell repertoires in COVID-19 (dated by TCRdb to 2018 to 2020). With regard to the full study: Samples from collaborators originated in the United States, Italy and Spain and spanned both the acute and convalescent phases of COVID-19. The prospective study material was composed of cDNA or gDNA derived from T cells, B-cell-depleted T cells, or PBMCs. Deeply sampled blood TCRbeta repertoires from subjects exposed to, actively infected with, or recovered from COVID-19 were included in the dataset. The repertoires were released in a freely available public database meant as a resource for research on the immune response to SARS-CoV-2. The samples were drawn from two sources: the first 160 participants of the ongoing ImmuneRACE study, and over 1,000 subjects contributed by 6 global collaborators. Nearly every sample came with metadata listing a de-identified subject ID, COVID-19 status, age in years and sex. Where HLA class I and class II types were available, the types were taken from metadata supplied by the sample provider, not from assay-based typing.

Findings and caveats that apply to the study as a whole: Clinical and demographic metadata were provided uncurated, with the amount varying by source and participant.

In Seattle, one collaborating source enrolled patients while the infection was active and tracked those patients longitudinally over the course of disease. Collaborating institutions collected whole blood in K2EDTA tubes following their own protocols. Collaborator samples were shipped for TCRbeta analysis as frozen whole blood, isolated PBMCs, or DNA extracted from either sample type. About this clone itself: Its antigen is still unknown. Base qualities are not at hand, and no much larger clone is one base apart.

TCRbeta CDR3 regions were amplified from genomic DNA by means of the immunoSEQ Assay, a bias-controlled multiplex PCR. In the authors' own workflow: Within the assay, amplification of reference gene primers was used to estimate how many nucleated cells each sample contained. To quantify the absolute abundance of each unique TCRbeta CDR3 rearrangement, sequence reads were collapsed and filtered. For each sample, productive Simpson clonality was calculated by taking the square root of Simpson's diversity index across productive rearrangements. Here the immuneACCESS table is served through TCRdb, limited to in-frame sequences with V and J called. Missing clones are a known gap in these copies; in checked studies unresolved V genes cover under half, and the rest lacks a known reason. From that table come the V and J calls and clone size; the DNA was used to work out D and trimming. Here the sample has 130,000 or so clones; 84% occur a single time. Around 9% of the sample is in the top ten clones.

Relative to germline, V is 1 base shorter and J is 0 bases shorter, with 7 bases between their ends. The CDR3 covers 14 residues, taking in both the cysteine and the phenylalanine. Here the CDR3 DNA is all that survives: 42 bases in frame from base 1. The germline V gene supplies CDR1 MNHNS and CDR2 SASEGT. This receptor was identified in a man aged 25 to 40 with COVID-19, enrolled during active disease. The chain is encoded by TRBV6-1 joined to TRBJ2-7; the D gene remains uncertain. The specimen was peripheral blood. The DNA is TGTGCCAGCAGTGAAGTTGGCGGCTCCTACGAGCAGTACTTC. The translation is CASSEVGGSYEQYF.